These 12 T cell receptor beta chains originate from one sample sequenced in a study of T cells expressing NK-cell markers. No DNA is given; TCRdb re-called the 5' RACE reads and lists each CDR3 protein once. This sample's table reports some 450,000 distinct CDR3 sequences. Material: blood T cells: a sorted CD56 or NKG2C T cell subset, CD4+ or CD8+ T cells, or bulk PBMC T cells (not recorded which). Receptor source: a woman aged 18-70 years in good health.

The chain joins TRBV5-1 to TRBJ2-3; TCRdb's D call of TRBD1 is untestable without DNA. The CDR3 spans 15 residues. Germline loops: CDR1 SGHRS, CDR2 YFSETQ. This CDR3 is CASSLGGQGLDTQYF.

V gene TRBV5-1 combines with J gene TRBJ1-5; with no DNA, the TCRdb D assignment of TRBD1 cannot be verified. This CDR3 is 15 amino acids long. Germline V gene lookup returns CDR1 SGHRS and CDR2 YFSETQ. This chain's CDR3 is CASSLFGTLDQPQHF.

This chain uses TRBV5-4 with TRBJ2-5. Per the germline V gene, CDR1 is SGHNT and CDR2 is YYREEE (reference sequence). The CDR3 covers 14 residues. The CDR3: CASSFGDTEETQYF.

V is TRBV28 and J is TRBJ2-7. CDR1 and CDR2 from the germline V gene are MDHEN and SYDVKM. This CDR3 has 14 amino acids. This chain's CDR3 is CASSLRQRSYEQYF.

This chain links TRBV12-3 or TRBV12-4 with TRBJ1-1; the D call of TRBD1 rests on TCRdb alone, since no DNA is present to check it. The CDR3 length is 15 residues. The CDR3 loop reads CASSIPRTGWTEAFF.

The V gene is TRBV9, the J gene TRBJ2-7; absent DNA, TCRdb's TRBD1 call cannot be checked. Germline V gene sequence: CDR1 SGDLS, CDR2 YYNGEE. CDR3 length: 14 residues. This CDR3 is CASNTGTGAYEQYF.

The chain links TRBV20-1 to TRBJ2-3; with no DNA, the TCRdb D assignment of TRBD2 cannot be verified. In germline, CDR1 is DFQATT, CDR2 SNEGSKA (reference sequence). The CDR3 contains 17 residues. CDR3 region: CSASPWGLAGAPDTQYF.

This sequence joins TRBV24-1 and TRBJ2-7; as DNA is missing, the TRBD1 call by TCRdb cannot be tested. This CDR3 contains 16 residues. Germline loops: CDR1 KGHDR, CDR2 SFDVKD. The CDR3 sequence is CATTLGSPQGPYEQYF.

V usage is TRBV9 and J usage is TRBJ2-1. There are 11 residues in the CDR3. Germline V gene sequence: CDR1 SGDLS, CDR2 YYNGEE. The CDR3 spells CASSVDVEQFF.

V gene TRBV4-2 combines with J gene TRBJ1-2. This CDR3 is 16 amino acids long. The germline V gene has CDR1 LGHNA and CDR2 YNFKEQ. The CDR3 region is CASSQEDGDPYYGYTF.

The V gene is TRBV2, the J gene TRBJ1-2; TCRdb selects TRBD1, and the lack of DNA leaves this call unchecked. This CDR3 spans 15 amino acids. Germline lookup yields CDR1 SNHLY and CDR2 FYNNEI. CDR3 region: CASTLNRDRAYGYTF.

The rearrangement joins TRBV28 to TRBJ2-7; the TRBD1 assignment by TCRdb is unverifiable without DNA. The CDR3 consists of 13 residues. The germline gives CDR1 MDHEN, CDR2 SYDVKM. The chain's CDR3 is CASSLGRGYEQYF.